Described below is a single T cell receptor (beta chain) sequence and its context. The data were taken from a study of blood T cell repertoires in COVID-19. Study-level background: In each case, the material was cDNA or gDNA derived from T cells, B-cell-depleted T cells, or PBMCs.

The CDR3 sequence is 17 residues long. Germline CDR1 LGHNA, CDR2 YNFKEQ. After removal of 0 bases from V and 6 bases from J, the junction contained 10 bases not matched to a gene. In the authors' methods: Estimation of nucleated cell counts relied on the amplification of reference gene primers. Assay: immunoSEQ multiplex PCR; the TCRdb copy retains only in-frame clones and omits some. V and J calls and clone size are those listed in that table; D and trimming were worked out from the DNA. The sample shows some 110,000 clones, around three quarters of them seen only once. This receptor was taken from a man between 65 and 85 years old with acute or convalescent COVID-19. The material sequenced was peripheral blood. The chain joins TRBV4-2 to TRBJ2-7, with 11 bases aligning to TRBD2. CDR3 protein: CASSQDSTSGSIGEQYF. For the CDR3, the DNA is TGTGCCAGCAGCCAAGATTCAACTAGCGGGAGCATTGGCGAGCAGTACTTC.